The 29 T cell receptor beta chains presented below share a single source sample, sequenced in a study of shared clonotypes between healthy human individuals. The naive CD8 population came from CD45RO-negative cells selected for CCR7, without terminally differentiated effector memory CD45RA+ cells. Repertoires were generated with immunoSEQ multiplex PCR, while TCRdb's copy carries only in-frame clones and drops some. The sample records some 2.1 million clones, about 95% being singletons. The sample was naive CD8+ T cells sorted from blood. The receptors here all came from a man younger than 35 in good health.

The rearrangement joins TRBV6-1 to TRBJ1-1; D unclear. Germline V gives CDR1 MNHNS, CDR2 SASEGT. The CDR3 consists of 15 residues. V dropped 3 bases and J dropped 5 bases, with 16 bases sitting between them. CDR3 protein: CASSDPISGQTEAFF. CDR3 coding DNA: TGTGCCAGCAGTGACCCCATTTCGGGTCAAACTGAAGCTTTCTTT.

The rearrangement uses TRBV4-2 and TRBJ2-7; D gene uncertain. This CDR3 region has 13 residues. The germline V gene has CDR1 LGHNA and CDR2 YNFKEQ. Trimming took off 0 bases at V and 2 bases at J, with 5 bases between the two ends. The CDR3: CASSQEEPYEQYF. The CDR3 nucleotides are TGTGCCAGCAGCCAAGAGGAACCCTACGAGCAGTACTTC.

Points on this clone: Other DNA sequences in the same sample also yield this CDR3. The chain employs TRBV18 and TRBJ2-7, with D perhaps TRBD1 (5 bases). The CDR3 length is 14 residues. Germline V lookup: CDR1 KGHSH, CDR2 LQKENI. Deletions cut 3 bases from V and 1 base from J, with 10 bases between. The CDR3 here is CASSPQGRSYEQYF. For the CDR3, the DNA is TGTGCCAGCTCACCGCAGGGCCGTTCCTACGAGCAGTACTTC.

The chain employs TRBV5-8 and TRBJ2-7, with D perhaps matching TRBD2 (6 bases). V was shortened by 5 bases and J by 2 bases, with 14 bases between the two germline ends. This CDR3 comprises 14 residues. CDR1 and CDR2 from the germline V gene are SGHTS and YDEGEE. The CDR3 nucleotides are TGTGCCAGCAGACAAAGAGGGACTCCCTACGAGCAGTACTTC. Translated: CASRQRGTPYEQYF.

The chain combines TRBV5-1 with TRBJ2-7; TRBD2 matches at 7 bases. Germline assignment: CDR1 SGHRS and CDR2 YFSETQ. The trim removed 0 bases at V and 2 bases at J, leaving 8 bases unmatched. CDR3 size: 16 residues. CDR3 nucleotide sequence: TGCGCCAGCAGCTTGGGTTATGGGGGAGGGACCTACGAGCAGTACTTC. The encoded protein is CASSLGYGGGTYEQYF.

The chain is built from TRBV19 and TRBJ1-5, with a tentative D call TRBD1 (5 bases). CDR1 is LNHDA, CDR2 SQIVND, per germline (reference sequence). V was shortened by 5 bases and J by 6 bases, with 14 bases between the two germline ends. CDR3 length equals 14 residues. The CDR3 is CASSGGPPVQPQHF. The DNA of the CDR3 is TGTGCCAGTAGTGGGGGACCTCCCGTTCAGCCCCAGCATTTT.

This chain connects TRBV11-1 to TRBJ1-6; a weak D match, TRBD1 (6 bases). The CDR3 totals 16 residues. CDR1 is SGHAT and CDR2 is FQDESV in the germline V gene (reference sequence). V was shortened by 5 bases and J by 10 bases, with 21 bases between the two germline ends. The CDR3 nucleotides read TGTGCCAGCAGCCCCACCGGGACACCAACCCGATCACCCCTCCACTTT. Translating it yields CASSPTGTPTRSPLHF.

The CDR3 loop reads CASSRTWETQYF. The CDR3, as DNA: TGTGCCAGCAGCCGGACCTGGGAGACCCAGTACTTC. The gene calls are TRBV14 and TRBJ2-5; no clear D. V lost 4 bases and J lost 5, with 8 bases in between. The CDR3 covers 12 residues. The germline gives CDR1 SGHDN, CDR2 FVKESK.

A word on this clone: This CDR3 is also generated by other DNA sequences in the sample. V usage is TRBV5-1 and J usage is TRBJ1-2; D is undetermined. The CDR3 consists of 13 residues. CDR1 and CDR2 from the germline V gene are SGHRS and YFSETQ. Trimming removed 0 bases from V and 6 bases from J, with 9 bases in between. Here the CDR3 DNA reads TGCGCCAGCAGCTTGGCCCAGGTGGATGGCTACACCTTC. Encoded protein: CASSLAQVDGYTF.

This rearrangement joins TRBV29-1 to TRBJ2-7; TRBD1 matches 10 bases. The CDR3 is 14 residues long. Germline lookup yields CDR1 SQVTM and CDR2 ANQGSEA. J gave up 1 base and V 4 bases, and 4 bases lay outside the gene matches. CDR3 region: CSVVSGQGSYEQYF. As DNA, the CDR3 is TGCAGCGTTGTTTCGGGACAGGGGTCCTACGAGCAGTACTTC.

J is TRBJ1-1 and V is TRBV5-6; D remains ambiguous. The V and J ends lost 0 bases and 6 bases respectively, with 9 bases between them. Germline CDR1 and CDR2: SGHDT and YYEEEE. The CDR3 sequence is 13 residues long. The chain's CDR3 is CASSLVGSPEAFF. For the CDR3, the DNA is TGTGCCAGCAGCTTGGTAGGGTCCCCTGAAGCTTTCTTT.

This sequence joins TRBV7-9 and TRBJ2-7; tentatively, D is TRBD1 or TRBD2 (5 bases each). The CDR3 length is 15 residues. The germline V gene has CDR1 SEHNR and CDR2 FQNEAQ (reference sequence). V was clipped by 3 bases and J by 0 bases, with 12 bases between them. The CDR3: CASSFTGTGSYEQYF. The CDR3 DNA is TGTGCCAGCAGCTTCACCGGGACGGGCTCCTACGAGCAGTACTTC.

The V and J genes are TRBV6-5 and TRBJ2-3, with a possible D match to TRBD2 (5 bases). Germline CDR1 MNHEY, CDR2 SVGAGI. Trimming took 5 bases from V and 0 from J, leaving 12 bases between them. This CDR3 region has 15 residues. The CDR3 nucleotides are TGTGCCAGCAGTCCCTATAGCGTGAGCACAGATACGCAGTATTTT. Amino acid sequence: CASSPYSVSTDTQYF.

In the case of this clone: This same CDR3 is encoded by further DNA sequences in the sample. The rearrangement links TRBV30 to TRBJ2-7, with TRBD1 matching 10 bases. Looked up from germline, CDR1 is GTSNPN and CDR2 is SVGIG (reference sequence). This CDR3 has 14 amino acids. Trimming removed 0 bases from V and 5 bases from J; junction bases left unmatched: 4. The CDR3 reads CAWSVGTGVDEQYF. For the CDR3, the DNA is TGTGCCTGGAGTGTAGGGACAGGGGTCGACGAGCAGTACTTC.

V and J are TRBV11-1 and TRBJ2-3; possible D gene TRBD2, 5 bases. Looked up from germline, CDR1 is SGHAT and CDR2 is FQDESV (reference sequence). V was shortened by 9 bases and J by 6 bases, with 19 bases between the two germline ends. The CDR3 is 14 residues long. This CDR3 is CASTTERFPDTQYF. DNA of the CDR3: TGTGCCAGTACTACAGAGCGGTTCCCGGATACGCAGTATTTT.

This clone is a singleton in its sample. This chain links TRBV5-6 with TRBJ2-7; 7 nucleotides align to TRBD1. CDR1 SGHDT and CDR2 YYEEEE come from the germline V gene. The CDR3 contains 13 residues. With V trimmed by 4 bases and J by 3 bases, 4 bases remained unmatched. In DNA, the CDR3 is TGTGCCAGCAGCGCGCCAGGGGGCTACGAGCAGTACTTC. Translating gives CASSAPGGYEQYF.

V and J are TRBV18 and TRBJ2-5; 9 bases are a match to TRBD1. The V segment lost 2 bases and the J segment 3 bases; nucleotides outside the gene matches: 10. CDR3 size: 17 residues. The germline V gene encodes CDR1 KGHSH and CDR2 LQKENI. CDR3 in amino acids: CASSPVGTGSQEETQYF. The CDR3 DNA sequence: TGTGCCAGCTCACCAGTTGGGACAGGGTCGCAGGAAGAGACCCAGTACTTC.

The V and J genes are TRBV7-9 and TRBJ1-4; D is undetermined. From germline, CDR1 is SEHNR and CDR2 FQNEAQ (reference sequence). The CDR3 consists of 16 residues. V was clipped by 4 bases and J by 8 bases, with 20 bases between them. The CDR3 spells CASSSPKGYKEEKLFF. DNA for the CDR3: TGTGCCAGCAGCTCCCCGAAAGGGTATAAAGAAGAAAAACTGTTTTTT.

This chain links TRBV14 with TRBJ2-7, with unresolved D. Germline lookup yields CDR1 SGHDN and CDR2 FVKESK. This CDR3 has 15 residues. The V end was cut by 0 bases, the J end by 0 bases, with 9 bases between. The CDR3 is CASSQDTSSSYEQYF. The CDR3 DNA reads TGTGCCAGCAGCCAAGATACGAGTAGCTCCTACGAGCAGTACTTC.

The chain uses TRBV12-5 and TRBJ1-2; a weak D match, TRBD1 (6 bases). V was cut by 7 bases and J by 1 base, with 25 bases left in between. Germline CDR1 LGHNT, CDR2 FRNRAP. This CDR3 comprises 18 residues. The DNA of the CDR3 is TGTGCTAGTGCCTCAACTCTACAGGGACGATCGAGTAACTATGGCTACACCTTC. Translating gives CASASTLQGRSSNYGYTF. The whole variable domain, filled in from reference TRBV12-5 and TRBJ1-2, reads DARVTQTPRHKVTEMGQEVTMRCQPILGHNTVFWYRQTMMQGLELLAYFRNRAPLDDSGMPKDRFSAEMPDATLATLKIQPSEPRDSAVYFCASASTLQGRSSNYGYTFGSGTRLTVV.

For this clone: At one end the junction does not follow the germline gene, possibly because of a read error. The rearrangement joins TRBV19 to TRBJ1-6; D unclear. Germline CDR1 reads LNHDA; CDR2 reads SQIVND (reference sequence). This CDR3 is 13 amino acids long. CDR3 amino acids: CATLGSYNSPLHF. CDR3 nucleotides: TGCGCCACGCTGGGATCCTATAATTCACCCCTCCACTTT.

The chain links TRBV13 to TRBJ2-7, with D perhaps matching TRBD2 (5 bases). V was shortened by 0 bases and J by 3 bases, with 9 bases between the two germline ends. The CDR3 has 14 amino acids. CDR1 is PRHDT, CDR2 FYEKMQ, per germline (reference sequence). DNA of the CDR3: TGTGCCAGCAGCTTAGGGAGGGCCCTCTACGAGCAGTACTTC. Encoded protein: CASSLGRALYEQYF.

The V and J genes are TRBV27 and TRBJ2-7; tentatively, D is TRBD1 or TRBD2 (5 bases each). The CDR3 has 13 residues. The V end was cut by 2 bases, the J end by 7 bases, with 12 bases between. The germline CDR1 and CDR2 sequences are MNHEY and SMNVEV (reference sequence). The CDR3 sequence is CASSLVGGWEQYF. Written as DNA, the CDR3 is TGTGCCAGCAGTTTAGTTGGGGGTTGGGAGCAGTACTTC.

The chain carries TRBV6-5 and TRBJ1-3; TRBD1 might be the D (5 bases). The germline V and J ends were trimmed by 2 bases and 0 bases, with 11 bases remaining between them. Looked up from germline, CDR1 is MNHEY and CDR2 is SVGAGI. CDR3 size: 16 residues. The CDR3, as DNA: TGTGCCAGCAGTTACGGCGGGGCTAGCTCTGGAAACACCATATATTTT. Its translation: CASSYGGASSGNTIYF.

A single count supports this clone. The chain joins TRBV6-6 to TRBJ2-5, with TRBD2 identical over 8 bases. Trimming at V came to 6 bases and at J to 3 bases, leaving 3 bases not matched to a gene. Germline V CDR1 and CDR2: MNHNY, SVGAGI (reference sequence). This CDR3 comprises 13 residues. CDR3 sequence reads: CASRGGGKETQYF. CDR3 DNA sequence: TGTGCCAGCAGGGGCGGGGGGAAAGAGACCCAGTACTTC.

The gene calls are TRBV11-2 and TRBJ2-5; 10 positions agree with TRBD2. The J segment lost 2 bases and the V segment lost 5 bases, leaving 8 bases of the junction unmatched. Germline CDR1 reads SGHAT; CDR2 reads FQNNGV. The CDR3 length is 16 residues. DNA for the CDR3: TGTGCCAGCAGCCTGGGACTAGCGCGAGGTCAAGAGACCCAGTACTTC. Translating gives CASSLGLARGQETQYF. Using reference TRBV11-2 and TRBJ2-5 for the parts outside the CDR3, the full variable domain is EAGVAQSPRYKIIEKRQSVAFWCNPISGHATLYWYQQILGQGPKLLIQFQNNGVVDDSQLPKDRFSAERLKGVDSTLKIQPAKLEDSAVYLCASSLGLARGQETQYFGPGTRLLVL.

A single count supports this clone. This rearrangement joins TRBV9 to TRBJ2-7; perhaps TRBD2 as D (7 bases). CDR3 size: 15 residues. Trimming cost V 5 bases and J 3 bases, with 18 bases left between them. Germline V gene data show CDR1 as SGDLS and CDR2 as YYNGEE. The CDR3 here is CASSPGGHAGYEQYF. The CDR3 DNA reads as TGTGCCAGCAGTCCCGGGGGGCACGCCGGCTACGAGCAGTACTTC.

The V call is TRBV30, the J call TRBJ2-1, with D perhaps TRBD2 (6 bases). The CDR3 is 13 residues long. Between the trimmed V and J ends, which lost 4 bases and 6 bases, there was a span of 13 bases. CDR1 is GTSNPN, CDR2 SVGIG, per germline (reference sequence). The CDR3 nucleotides read TGTGCCTGGAATTTGGTGGGGGGCAATGAGCAGTTCTTC. The encoded protein is CAWNLVGGNEQFF.

The gene calls are TRBV4-3 and TRBJ2-1; TRBD2 agrees at 8 bases. This CDR3 is built from 14 residues. Trimming took 3 bases from V and 4 from J; bases not matched to a gene: 2. CDR1 LGHNA and CDR2 YSLEER come from the germline V gene. CDR3 sequence (DNA): TGCGCCAGCAGCCAGGGACTAGGGTACAATGAGCAGTTCTTC. This translates into CASSQGLGYNEQFF.